The table lists the clone carrying this TCR beta chain with a count of one. Other DNA sequences from this sample encode an identical CDR3 as well. CDR1 and CDR2 from the germline V gene are SGDLS and YYNGEE. V was shortened by 0 bases and J by 1 base, with 11 bases between the two germline ends. The CDR3 totals 15 residues. These data belong to a study of shared clonotypes between healthy human individuals. TCRdb's copy holds only in-frame clones and misses some; the assay was immunoSEQ multiplex PCR. The sample contains a few million clones, 80% to 95% of which appear only once. Sequences were obtained from naive CD4+ T cells from PBMCs. Subset of the sample: CD45RA+ positively selected. J is TRBJ2-7 and V is TRBV9, with D perhaps matching TRBD2 (5 bases). This sequence was found in a man aged 18 to 30 in good health. Some clones in this sample may be carry-over from other donors' samples. The CDR3: CASSVEAGGSYEQYF. The CDR3 DNA is TGTGCCAGCAGCGTAGAGGCGGGCGGGTCCTACGAGCAGTACTTC.